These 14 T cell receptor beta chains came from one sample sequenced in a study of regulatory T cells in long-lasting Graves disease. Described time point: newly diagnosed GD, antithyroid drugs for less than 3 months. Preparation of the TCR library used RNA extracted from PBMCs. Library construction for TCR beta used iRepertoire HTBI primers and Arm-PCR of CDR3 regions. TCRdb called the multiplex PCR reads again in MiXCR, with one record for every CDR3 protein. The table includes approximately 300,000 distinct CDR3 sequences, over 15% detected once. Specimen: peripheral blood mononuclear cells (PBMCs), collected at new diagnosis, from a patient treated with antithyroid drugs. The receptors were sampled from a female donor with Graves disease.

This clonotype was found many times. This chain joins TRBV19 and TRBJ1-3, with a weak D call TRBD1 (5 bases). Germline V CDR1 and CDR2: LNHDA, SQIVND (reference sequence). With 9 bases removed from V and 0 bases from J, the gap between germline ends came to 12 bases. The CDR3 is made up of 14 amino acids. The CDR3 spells CASQRGSSGNTIYF. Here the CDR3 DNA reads TGTGCCAGCCAGAGGGGAAGCTCTGGAAACACCATATATTTT.

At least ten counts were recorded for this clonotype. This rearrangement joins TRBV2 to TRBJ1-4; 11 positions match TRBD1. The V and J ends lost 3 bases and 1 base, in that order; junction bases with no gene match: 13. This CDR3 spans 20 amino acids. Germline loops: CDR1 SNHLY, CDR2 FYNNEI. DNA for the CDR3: TGTGCCAGCAGTGACCTTAGGACAGGGGGCCTCACATTAACTAATGAAAAACTGTTTTTT. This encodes CASSDLRTGGLTLTNEKLFF.

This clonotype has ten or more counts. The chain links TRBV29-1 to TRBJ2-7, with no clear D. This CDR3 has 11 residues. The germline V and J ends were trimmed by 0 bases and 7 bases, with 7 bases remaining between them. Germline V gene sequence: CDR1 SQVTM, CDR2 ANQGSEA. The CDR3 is CSVEDLAEQYF. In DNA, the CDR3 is TGCAGCGTTGAAGATCTGGCGGAGCAGTACTTC.

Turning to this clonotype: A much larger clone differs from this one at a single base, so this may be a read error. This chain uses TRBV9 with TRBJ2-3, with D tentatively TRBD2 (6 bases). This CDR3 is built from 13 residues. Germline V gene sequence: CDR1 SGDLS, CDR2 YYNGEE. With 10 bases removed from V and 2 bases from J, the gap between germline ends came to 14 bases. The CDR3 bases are TGTGCCGGCGGTGCGGGATTCACAGATACGCAGTATTTT. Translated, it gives CAGGAGFTDTQYF.

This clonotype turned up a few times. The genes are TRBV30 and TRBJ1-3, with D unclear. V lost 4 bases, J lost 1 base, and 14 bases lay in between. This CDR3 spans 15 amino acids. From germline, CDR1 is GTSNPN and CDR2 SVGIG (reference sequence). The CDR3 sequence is CAWKDPVPSGNTIYF. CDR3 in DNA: TGTGCCTGGAAAGACCCAGTCCCGTCTGGAAACACCATATATTTT.

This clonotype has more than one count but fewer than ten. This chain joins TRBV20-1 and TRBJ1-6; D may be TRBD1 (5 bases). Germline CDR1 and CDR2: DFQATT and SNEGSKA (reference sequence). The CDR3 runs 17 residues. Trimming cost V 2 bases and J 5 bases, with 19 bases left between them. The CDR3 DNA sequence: TGCAGTGCTAGATATGGCGGGATGACAGTCAATAATTCACCCCTCCACTTT. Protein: CSARYGGMTVNNSPLHF.

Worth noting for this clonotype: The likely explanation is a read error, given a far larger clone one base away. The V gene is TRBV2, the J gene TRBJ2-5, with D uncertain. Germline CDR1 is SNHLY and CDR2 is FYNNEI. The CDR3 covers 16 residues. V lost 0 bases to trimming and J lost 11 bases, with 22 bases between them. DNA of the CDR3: TGTGCCAGCAGTGAAGCGGAGCCACCTCCCTACAATGAGCAGTACTTC. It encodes CASSEAEPPPYNEQYF.

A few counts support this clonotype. In nucleotides, the CDR3 is TGTGCCAGCAAGGACATGACCTACAATGAGCAGTTCTTC. Residues: CASKDMTYNEQFF. This chain uses TRBV28 with TRBJ2-1, with D perhaps TRBD1 (5 bases). The V end was cut by 7 bases, the J end by 2 bases, with 9 bases between. The CDR3 has 13 residues. The V gene's germline CDR1 is MDHEN and CDR2 SYDVKM. The full variable domain, with the rest looked up from reference TRBV28 and TRBJ2-1, is DVKVTQSSRYLVKRTGEKVFLECVQDMDHENMFWYRQDPGLGLRLIYFSYDVKMKEKGDIPEGYSVSREKKERFSLILESASTNQTSMYLCASKDMTYNEQFFGPGTRLTVL.

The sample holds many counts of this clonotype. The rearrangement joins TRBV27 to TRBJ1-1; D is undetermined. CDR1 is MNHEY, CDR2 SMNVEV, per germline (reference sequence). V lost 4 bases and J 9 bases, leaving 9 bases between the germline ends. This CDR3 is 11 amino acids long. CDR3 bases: TGTGCCAGCAGTTCCCGCTTAAAAGCTTTCTTT. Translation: CASSSRLKAFF.

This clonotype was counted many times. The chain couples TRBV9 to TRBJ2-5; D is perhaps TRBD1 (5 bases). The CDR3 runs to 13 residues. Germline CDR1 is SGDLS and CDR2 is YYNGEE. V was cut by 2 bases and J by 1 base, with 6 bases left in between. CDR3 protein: CASSVDIQETQYF. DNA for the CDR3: TGTGCCAGCAGCGTGGACATCCAAGAGACCCAGTACTTC.

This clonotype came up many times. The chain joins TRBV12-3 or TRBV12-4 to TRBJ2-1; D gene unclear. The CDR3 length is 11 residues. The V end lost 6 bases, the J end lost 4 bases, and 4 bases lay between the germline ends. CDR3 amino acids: CASSSYNEQFF. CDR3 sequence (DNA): TGTGCCAGCAGCTCTTACAATGAGCAGTTCTTC.

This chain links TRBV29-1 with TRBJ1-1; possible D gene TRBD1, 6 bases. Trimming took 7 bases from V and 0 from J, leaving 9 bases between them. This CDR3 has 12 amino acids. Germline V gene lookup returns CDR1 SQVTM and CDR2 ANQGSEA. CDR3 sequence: CSEGQLNTEAFF. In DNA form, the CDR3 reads TGCAGCGAGGGACAACTGAACACTGAAGCTTTCTTT.

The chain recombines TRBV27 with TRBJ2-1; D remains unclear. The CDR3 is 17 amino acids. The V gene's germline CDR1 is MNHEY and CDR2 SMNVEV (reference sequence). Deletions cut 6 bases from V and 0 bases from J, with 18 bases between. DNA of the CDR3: TGTGCCAGCAGCCTGCCCATGGGTTCCAGCTCCTACAATGAGCAGTTCTTC. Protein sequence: CASSLPMGSSSYNEQFF.

The CDR3 protein is CASSLGDQGNEQYF. The CDR3 DNA sequence: TGTGCCAGCAGCTTAGGGGACCAGGGTAACGAGCAGTACTTC. The chain joins TRBV7-9 to TRBJ2-7; D is perhaps TRBD1 or TRBD2 (5 bases each). With 1 base removed from V and 5 bases from J, the gap between germline ends came to 12 bases. The CDR3 has 14 amino acids. From germline, CDR1 is SEHNR and CDR2 FQNEAQ (reference sequence). Looking up the rest from reference TRBV7-9 and TRBJ2-7 gives the full variable domain: DTGVSQNPRHKITKRGQNVTFRCDPISEHNRLYWYRQTLGQGPEFLTYFQNEAQLEKSRLLSDRFSAERPKGSFSTLEIQRTEQGDSAMYLCASSLGDQGNEQYFGPGTRLTVT.